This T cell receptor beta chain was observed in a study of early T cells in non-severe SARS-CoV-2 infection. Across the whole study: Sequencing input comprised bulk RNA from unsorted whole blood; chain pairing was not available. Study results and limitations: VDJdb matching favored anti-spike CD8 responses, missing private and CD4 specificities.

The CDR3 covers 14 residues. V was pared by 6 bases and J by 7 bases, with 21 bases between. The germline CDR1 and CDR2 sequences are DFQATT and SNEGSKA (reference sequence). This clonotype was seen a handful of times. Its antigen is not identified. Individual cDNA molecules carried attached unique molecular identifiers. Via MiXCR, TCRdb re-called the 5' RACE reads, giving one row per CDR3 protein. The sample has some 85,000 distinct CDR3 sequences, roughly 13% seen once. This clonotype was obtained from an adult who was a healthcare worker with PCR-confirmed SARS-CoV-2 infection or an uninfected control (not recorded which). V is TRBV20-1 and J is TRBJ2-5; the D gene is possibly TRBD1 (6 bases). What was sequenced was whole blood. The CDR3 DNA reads TGCAGTGCCCAGAGAGGCCAGGGGTCAAGGACCCAGTACTTC. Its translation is CSAQRGQGSRTQYF.